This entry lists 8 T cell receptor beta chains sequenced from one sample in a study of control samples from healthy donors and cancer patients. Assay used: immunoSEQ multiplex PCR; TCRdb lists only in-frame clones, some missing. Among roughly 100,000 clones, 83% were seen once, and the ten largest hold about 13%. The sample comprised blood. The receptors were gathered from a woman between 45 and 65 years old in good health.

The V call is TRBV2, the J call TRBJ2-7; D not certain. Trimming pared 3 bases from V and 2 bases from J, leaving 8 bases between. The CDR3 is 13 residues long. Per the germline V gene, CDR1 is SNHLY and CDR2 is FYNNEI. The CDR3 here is CASSDGATYEQYF. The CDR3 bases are TGTGCCAGCAGTGATGGCGCTACCTACGAGCAGTACTTC.

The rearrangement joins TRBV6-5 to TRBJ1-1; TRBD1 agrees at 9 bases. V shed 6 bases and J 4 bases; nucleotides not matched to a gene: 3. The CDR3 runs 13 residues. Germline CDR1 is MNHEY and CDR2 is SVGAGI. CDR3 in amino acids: CASSLQGATEAFF. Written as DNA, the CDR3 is TGTGCCAGCAGCCTACAGGGGGCCACTGAAGCTTTCTTT.

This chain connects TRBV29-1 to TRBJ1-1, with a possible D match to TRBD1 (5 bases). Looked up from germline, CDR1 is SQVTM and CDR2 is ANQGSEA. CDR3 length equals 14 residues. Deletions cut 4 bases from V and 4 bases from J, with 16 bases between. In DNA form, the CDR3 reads TGCAGCGTTGTTTATCGGGGGATGGGCACTGAAGCTTTCTTT. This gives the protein CSVVYRGMGTEAFF.

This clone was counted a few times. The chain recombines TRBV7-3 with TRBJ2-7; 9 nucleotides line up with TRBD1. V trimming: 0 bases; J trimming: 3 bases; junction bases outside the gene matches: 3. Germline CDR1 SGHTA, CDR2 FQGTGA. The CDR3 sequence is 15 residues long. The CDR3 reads CASSLTPDRGYEQYF. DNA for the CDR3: TGTGCCAGCAGCTTAACCCCGGACAGGGGCTACGAGCAGTACTTC.

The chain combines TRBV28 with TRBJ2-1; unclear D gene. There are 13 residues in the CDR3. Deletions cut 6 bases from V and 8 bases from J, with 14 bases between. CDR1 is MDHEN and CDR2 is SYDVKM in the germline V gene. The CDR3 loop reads CASRSQDIDEQFF. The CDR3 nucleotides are TGTGCCAGCAGATCCCAGGATATTGATGAGCAGTTCTTC.

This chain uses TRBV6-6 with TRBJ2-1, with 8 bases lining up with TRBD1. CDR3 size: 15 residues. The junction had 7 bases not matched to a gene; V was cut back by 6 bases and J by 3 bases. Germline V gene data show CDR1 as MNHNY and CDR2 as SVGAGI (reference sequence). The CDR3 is CASREQGQDYNEQFF. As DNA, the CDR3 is TGTGCCAGCAGGGAACAGGGACAGGACTACAATGAGCAGTTCTTC.

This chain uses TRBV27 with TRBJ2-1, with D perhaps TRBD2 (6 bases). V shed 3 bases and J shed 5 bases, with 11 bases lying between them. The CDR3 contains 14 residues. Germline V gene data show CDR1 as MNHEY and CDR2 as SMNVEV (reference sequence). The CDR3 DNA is TGTGCCAGCAGTTTCAGCGGGCATAACAATGAGCAGTTCTTC. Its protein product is CASSFSGHNNEQFF.

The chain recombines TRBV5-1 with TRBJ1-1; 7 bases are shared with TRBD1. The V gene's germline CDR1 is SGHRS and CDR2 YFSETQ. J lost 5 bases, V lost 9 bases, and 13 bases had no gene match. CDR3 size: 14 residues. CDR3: CATRNGQEWTEAFF. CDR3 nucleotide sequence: TGCGCCACCCGAAATGGACAGGAATGGACTGAAGCTTTCTTT.